A selection of T cell receptor beta chains follows, all from one sample in a study of T cell repertoires in cytomegalovirus infection. TCRdb reanalysed the reads using MiXCR and keeps one entry per CDR3 protein. Of roughly 230,000 distinct CDR3 sequences listed, approximately 24% were seen once; the top ten hold 15% to 20%. The sample was CD8+ T cells from PBMCs. The receptors were sampled from a human donor in good health (CMV status not recorded). Some clones in this sample may be carry-over from other donors' samples. CDR3s include the opening cysteine and the closing phenylalanine or tryptophan. A D gene is named only where the DNA matches it firmly. A row's size may be missing; if present it is once, few, many or a size class.

clone_size,v_call,d_call,j_call,cdr3_nt,cdr3_aa
NA,TRBV2,TRBD2,TRBJ2-3,TGTGCCAGCAGTGAACGGCTAGCGGGACCCACAGATACGCAGTATTTT,CASSERLAGPTDTQYF
NA,TRBV20-1,TRBD1,TRBJ2-7,TGCAGTGCGACCTACCCGACAGGGAACTCCTACGAGCAGTACTTC,CSATYPTGNSYEQYF
NA,TRBV5-6,NA,TRBJ1-2,TGTGCCAGCAGCCCCCGGCCCCCGGCCAGGGGCTACACCTTC,CASSPRPPARGYTF
NA,TRBV20-1,NA,TRBJ2-1,TGCAGTGCGTGGGTAGGGGCCAATGAGCAGTTCTTC,CSAWVGANEQFF
NA,TRBV28,NA,TRBJ1-5,TGTGCCAGCAGTTTATACCGCAACAGCAATCAGCCCCAGCATTTT,CASSLYRNSNQPQHF
NA,TRBV11-2,NA,TRBJ1-2,TGTGCCAGCAGCGGGGGGGACGGAAACTATGGCTACACCTTC,CASSGGDGNYGYTF
NA,TRBV29-1,TRBD1,TRBJ2-7,TGCAGCGCAGCGTGGACAGGGGGCAACGAGCAGTACTTC,CSAAWTGGNEQYF
few,TRBV6-8,NA,TRBJ1-1,TGTGCCAGCAGCCGAATCGAGGAGACAGGAGCAAACCCGAACACTGAAGCTTTCTTT,CASSRIEETGANPNTEAFF
NA,TRBV2,NA,TRBJ1-6,TGTGCCAGCGGCGGACAAAATAATTCACCCCTCCACTTT,CASGGQNNSPLHF
few,TRBV7-6,TRBD1,TRBJ1-3,TGTGCCAGCAGCTTAGCCGAGACAGGGCTTAACACCATATATTTT,CASSLAETGLNTIYF
NA,TRBV20-1,TRBD1,TRBJ2-7,TGCAGTGCTAGAGATGGGGACAGGAGCTCCTACGAGCAGTACTTC,CSARDGDRSSYEQYF
few,TRBV6-5,TRBD2,TRBJ2-1,TGTGCCAGCAGTTACGATGGCGGGGGAAACGATGAGCAGTTCTTC,CASSYDGGGNDEQFF
many,TRBV7-8,NA,TRBJ1-4,TGTGCCAGCAGGGAGGAAAGGTTCCCTAATGAAAAACTGTTTTTT,CASREERFPNEKLFF
NA,TRBV28,NA,TRBJ1-5,TGTGCCAGCAGCACAGGGTCTAGCAATCAGCCCCAGCATTTT,CASSTGSSNQPQHF
many,TRBV7-2,NA,TRBJ2-1,TGTGCCAGCAGCCCAGGGGGGGGGTGGCAGGGCGTTTACAATGAGCAGTTCTTC,CASSPGGGWQGVYNEQFF
few,TRBV20-1,TRBD2,TRBJ2-7,TGCAGTGCTGGTAGCGGGGGAACCTACGAGCAGTACTTC,CSAGSGGTYEQYF
many,TRBV7-2,NA,TRBJ2-7,TGTGCCAGCAGCTTAGATACTAGGGACCCTATTTGGTACTCCTACGAGCAGTACTTC,CASSLDTRDPIWYSYEQYF
NA,TRBV28,NA,TRBJ2-7,TGTGCCAGCAGTTTGACTTTGTGGGGATTTTCCTACGAGCAGTACTTC,CASSLTLWGFSYEQYF
NA,TRBV4-1,NA,TRBJ2-7,TGCGCCAGCAGCCAAGATCCGGGGACCTACGAGCAGTACTTC,CASSQDPGTYEQYF
NA,TRBV23-1,NA,TRBJ2-6,TGCGCCCGGGGCGAGGGGGACTCTGGGGCCAACGTCCTGACTTTC,CARGEGDSGANVLTF
many,TRBV7-2,TRBD1,TRBJ2-5,TGTGCCAGCAGCCCCAGGGACAGCCAAGAGACCCAGTACTTC,CASSPRDSQETQYF
few,TRBV20-1,NA,TRBJ1-5,TGCAGTGCTAGAGATACGGGGGCAGGACAGCCCCAGCATTTT,CSARDTGAGQPQHF
NA,TRBV6-2/TRBV6-3,NA,TRBJ2-3,TGTGCCAGCAGCCCCCTTCGGGGGTCGCTCGGAGATACGCAGTATTTT,CASSPLRGSLGDTQYF
NA,TRBV2,NA,TRBJ1-2,TGTGCCAGCAGTGAATGGTCAACGGAAGGCTATGGCTACACCTTC,CASSEWSTEGYGYTF
many,TRBV7-9,NA,TRBJ2-1,TGTGCCAGCAGCTTAGTTAGCGGAAGCTCCTACAATGAGCAGTTCTTC,CASSLVSGSSYNEQFF
NA,TRBV15,NA,TRBJ1-4,TGTGCCACCAGCCTTGACAGCTCAAATGAAAAACTGTTTTTT,CATSLDSSNEKLFF
few,TRBV2,TRBD1,TRBJ2-5,TGTGCCAGCAGTGATAGGGACAGGGCCCGGGGGAAGGCCCAGTACTTC,CASSDRDRARGKAQYF
many,TRBV7-6,NA,TRBJ2-3,TGTGCCAGCAGTTATATCGCCGGGATGAGCACAGATACGCAGTATTTT,CASSYIAGMSTDTQYF
few,TRBV4-1,TRBD2,TRBJ2-7,TGCGCCAGCAGCCAAGCCCAGCGGGGAGTCTACGAGCAGTACTTC,CASSQAQRGVYEQYF
NA,TRBV27,NA,TRBJ1-2,TGTGCCAGCAGTTCGAATAACTATGGCTACACCTTC,CASSSNNYGYTF
many,TRBV7-6,NA,TRBJ1-1,TGTGCCAGCAGCGAACCGGGACAAGTTCACACTGAAGCTTTCTTT,CASSEPGQVHTEAFF
many,TRBV28,NA,TRBJ2-7,TGTGCCAGCAGTCCCTGCGTCGGGCCCTGGGCCTACGAGCAGTACTTC,CASSPCVGPWAYEQYF
many,TRBV7-2,NA,TRBJ1-5,TGTGCCAGCAGCTGGACTCCGGACTCTTGGTTGGATCAGCCCCAGCATTTT,CASSWTPDSWLDQPQHF
many,TRBV7-2,TRBD2,TRBJ2-7,TGTGCCAGCAGCACCGGGACTAGTATCCACGAGCAGTACTTC,CASSTGTSIHEQYF
few,TRBV7-6,NA,TRBJ1-2,TGTGCCAGCAGCTTAGCACAGGCACCCTACTATGGCTACACCTTC,CASSLAQAPYYGYTF
NA,TRBV28,NA,TRBJ1-2,TGTGCCAGCAGTTTAGGTCCGGGGGAACACTATGGCTACACCTTC,CASSLGPGEHYGYTF
many,TRBV12-3/TRBV12-4,NA,TRBJ1-5,TGTGCCAGCAGCCTAGGGCCCGGGGGTCAGCCCCAGCATTTT,CASSLGPGGQPQHF
few,TRBV29-1,NA,TRBJ2-7,TGCAGCGTTGAAGACCCCGGGGCGAGCTCCTACGAGCAGTACTTC,CSVEDPGASSYEQYF
NA,TRBV7-9,NA,TRBJ1-1,TGTGCCAGCCGCGCGTGGGGTCAACAGAGTGAAGCTTTCTTT,CASRAWGQQSEAFF
NA,TRBV28,NA,TRBJ1-2,TGTGCCAGCAGCCGCTGGAAACGGAACTATGGCTACACCTTC,CASSRWKRNYGYTF
few,TRBV4-2,NA,TRBJ1-2,TGTGCCAGCAGCCAAGAGGCCCAGGTTCATAACTATGGCTACACCTTC,CASSQEAQVHNYGYTF
NA,TRBV20-1,NA,TRBJ1-3,TGCAGTGCTGGGGACCCTGCGTGGGGAAACACCATATATTTT,CSAGDPAWGNTIYF
NA,TRBV24-1,NA,TRBJ1-1,TGTGCCACCAGTGGCGGGACATCGAACACTGAAGCTTTCTTT,CATSGGTSNTEAFF
many,TRBV28,NA,TRBJ1-1,TGTGCCAGCAGGGGGGCTTCGTACACTGAAGCTTTCTTT,CASRGASYTEAFF
NA,TRBV4-1,NA,TRBJ1-5,TGCGCCAGCAGCCAAGCATATAGCAATCAGCCCCAGCATTTT,CASSQAYSNQPQHF
many,TRBV5-6,TRBD1,TRBJ1-1,TGTGCCAGCAGCTGGGACAGGGGCACTGAAGCTTTCTTT,CASSWDRGTEAFF
few,TRBV28,TRBD2,TRBJ2-5,TGTGCCAGCAGTGGTCGGACTAGCGGGGGGCCGGGAGAGACCCAGTACTTC,CASSGRTSGGPGETQYF
many,TRBV20-1,TRBD1,TRBJ2-1,TGCAGTGCAGTAGACAGGGGGCTTTCCTACAATGAGCAGTTCTTC,CSAVDRGLSYNEQFF
NA,TRBV19,NA,TRBJ2-1,TGTGCCAGTAGTATACCCTTTGGTTACAATGAGCAGTTCTTC,CASSIPFGYNEQFF
NA,TRBV6-6,NA,TRBJ2-3,TGTGCCAGCGAAAGGGCAGATACGCAGTATTTT,CASERADTQYF
many,TRBV7-6,TRBD1,TRBJ2-3,TGTGCCAGCAGCTTCGGACAGGGGTCAGATACGCAGTATTTT,CASSFGQGSDTQYF
few,TRBV13,NA,TRBJ2-7,TGTGCCAGCAGCTTTGAAACGAACGAGCAGTACTTC,CASSFETNEQYF
NA,TRBV28,TRBD1,TRBJ2-5,TGTGCCAGCAGAAAGACAGGGTTCGGAGAGACCCAGTACTTC,CASRKTGFGETQYF
NA,TRBV13,TRBD1,TRBJ1-2,TGTGCCAGCAGCTTAGAGGGACAGGGGGTGATGTTAGCTGGCTACACCTTC,CASSLEGQGVMLAGYTF
NA,TRBV20-1,NA,TRBJ1-1,TGCAGTGCTAATCGCATTGCGGGGATTGAGGACACTGAAGCTTTCTTT,CSANRIAGIEDTEAFF
NA,TRBV14,NA,TRBJ1-1,TGTGCCAGCAGCCCCTTGGACGGAGGCACTGAAGCTTTCTTT,CASSPLDGGTEAFF
NA,TRBV6-5,NA,TRBJ2-2,TGTGCCAGCTACGGGGGAGGACCGGGGCTCCGGGATAACACCGGGGAGCTGTTTTTT,CASYGGGPGLRDNTGELFF
NA,TRBV6-2/TRBV6-3,NA,TRBJ1-1,TGTGCCAGCAGTTACTCCCCCCGGACCTGGGAGGCTTTCTTT,CASSYSPRTWEAFF
many,TRBV30,TRBD1,TRBJ1-5,TGTGCCTGGAGTGCGGGACAGGGGTTAAGCAATCAGCCCCAGCATTTT,CAWSAGQGLSNQPQHF
NA,TRBV7-9,NA,TRBJ1-3,TGTGCCAGCAGCTTCATCCGGGACATAGGCTCTGGAAACACCATATATTTT,CASSFIRDIGSGNTIYF